Following are 30 T cell receptor beta chains from one sample sequenced in a study of T cells in Graves' hyperthyroidism and ophthalmopathy. What was amplified from RNA transcripts were TCR beta CDR3 regions. With the HTBI primer set, the TCR CDR3 went through a first round of RT-PCR. TCRdb processed the multiplex PCR reads anew with MiXCR; each CDR3 protein has one entry. The table lists a few hundred thousand distinct CDR3 sequences, 13% to 15% of them singletons. The sequenced sample was blood. These receptors were obtained from a middle-aged woman with Graves' hyperthyroidism that later progressed to Graves' ophthalmopathy.

This chain uses TRBV6-2 or TRBV6-3 with TRBJ2-1, with 8 nucleotides matching TRBD1. The CDR3 totals 13 residues. Germline values: CDR1 MNHEY, CDR2 SVGEGT. V shed 5 bases, J shed 8 bases, and the junction held 5 bases outside the gene matches. In DNA form, the CDR3 reads TGTGCCAGCAGTCAACAGGGGGTGGATGAGCAGTTCTTC. It yields the protein CASSQQGVDEQFF.

The chain combines TRBV5-1 with TRBJ2-7; the match to TRBD2 covers 14 bases. Germline CDR1 reads SGHRS; CDR2 reads YFSETQ. CDR3 length: 18 amino acids. Unmatched junction bases numbered 9, after V lost 2 bases and J lost 2 bases. Written as DNA, the CDR3 is TGCGCCAGCAGCTTCGGACACTTGGGACTAGCGGGAGCCTACGAGCAGTACTTC. Amino acids: CASSFGHLGLAGAYEQYF.

This clonotype has ten or more counts. The gene calls are TRBV11-1 and TRBJ2-7; 8 positions match TRBD2. The V gene's germline CDR1 is SGHAT and CDR2 FQDESV (reference sequence). The CDR3 runs to 15 residues. With V trimmed by 7 bases and J by 1 base, 9 bases remained unmatched. CDR3 sequence reads: CASTASSGASYEQYF. In nucleotides, the CDR3 is TGTGCCAGCACCGCGAGTAGCGGGGCTTCCTACGAGCAGTACTTC.

This clonotype was counted only a few times. V is TRBV6-4 and J is TRBJ2-5, with D tentatively TRBD1 (6 bases). There are 13 residues in the CDR3. With 4 bases removed from V and 5 bases from J, the gap between germline ends came to 11 bases. Germline values: CDR1 MRHNA, CDR2 SNTAGT. The CDR3 is CASSVRGWETQYF. The CDR3 region has the DNA TGTGCCAGCAGTGTCAGGGGATGGGAGACCCAGTACTTC.

This clonotype was seen many times. CDR3 residues: CASSQDGIPPVEQFF. CDR3 bases: TGCGCCAGCAGCCAAGACGGGATCCCCCCCGTGGAGCAGTTCTTC. V and J are TRBV4-1 and TRBJ2-1; maybe TRBD2 (5 bases). CDR3 length equals 15 residues. Germline lookup yields CDR1 MGHRA and CDR2 YSYEKL. Trimming pared 0 bases from V and 10 bases from J, leaving 16 bases between.

The sample holds many counts of this clonotype. This chain links TRBV6-5 with TRBJ2-7, with D perhaps assigned TRBD1 or TRBD2 (5 bases each). Trimming removed 0 bases at V and 4 bases at J, with 13 bases between. Germline-derived CDR1 and CDR2 are MNHEY and SVGAGI. CDR3 length: 15 residues. CDR3 sequence reads: CASSYSWDGYYEQYF. CDR3 DNA: TGTGCCAGCAGTTACTCGTGGGACGGCTATTACGAGCAGTACTTC.

This clonotype appeared many times. The chain uses TRBV29-1 and TRBJ2-2, with 9 positions matching TRBD1. V shed 6 bases, J shed 1 base, and the junction held 3 bases outside the gene matches. The CDR3 length is 14 residues. Germline-derived CDR1 and CDR2 are SQVTM and ANQGSEA. In DNA, the CDR3 is TGCAGCGTAGACAGGGGGAGGAACACCGGGGAGCTGTTTTTT. It specifies CSVDRGRNTGELFF.

In its sample, this clonotype was seen many times. This sequence joins TRBV27 and TRBJ2-2, with TRBD1 identical over 12 bases. Germline CDR1 is MNHEY and CDR2 is SMNVEV (reference sequence). The CDR3 runs to 20 residues. V trimming: 1 base; J trimming: 8 bases; junction bases outside the gene matches: 17. The CDR3 region is CASSLLKIGTGGGGEGELFF. For the CDR3, the DNA is TGTGCCAGCAGTTTATTGAAGATCGGGACAGGGGGCGGAGGAGAGGGGGAGCTGTTTTTT.

There are many counts of this clonotype. The V and J genes are TRBV3-1 and TRBJ2-7; D is uncertain. The V gene's germline CDR1 is LGHDT and CDR2 YNNKEL (reference sequence). This CDR3 comprises 14 residues. The germline V and J ends were trimmed by 4 bases and 0 bases, with 10 bases remaining between them. CDR3 amino acids: CASSPWFFSYEQYF. CDR3 coding DNA: TGTGCCAGCAGCCCTTGGTTCTTCTCCTACGAGCAGTACTTC.

This clonotype appeared many times. The chain has TRBV2 and TRBJ2-1; D is unclear. This CDR3 is built from 15 residues. V lost 5 bases and J 5 bases, leaving 16 bases between the germline ends. CDR1 is SNHLY and CDR2 is FYNNEI in the germline V gene. The CDR3 DNA sequence: TGTGCCAGCAGTAGGTCCTTGGGTTATAACAATGAGCAGTTCTTC. As protein: CASSRSLGYNNEQFF.

This clonotype came up many times. The chain links TRBV28 to TRBJ2-1; 12 bases map to TRBD2. J was trimmed by 5 bases and V by 3 bases; bases with no gene match: 8. This CDR3 comprises 17 residues. Germline assignment: CDR1 MDHEN and CDR2 SYDVKM. CDR3 residues: CASSFMWRTSGNNEQFF. The CDR3 DNA follows: TGTGCCAGCAGTTTTATGTGGCGGACTAGCGGGAACAATGAGCAGTTCTTC.

With regard to this clonotype: Being one base from a much bigger clone, this may be a read error. The chain uses TRBV4-1 and TRBJ2-1; D is undetermined. Germline V gene lookup returns CDR1 MGHRA and CDR2 YSYEKL. The CDR3 is 13 amino acids. This CDR3 reads CASSHESYNEQFF. CDR3 coding DNA: TGTGCCAGCAGCCACGAATCCTACAATGAGCAGTTCTTC.

In this sample, this clonotype turned up many times. The chain links TRBV28 to TRBJ2-1, with D unresolved. With 2 bases removed from V and 3 bases from J, the gap between germline ends came to 23 bases. Germline V gives CDR1 MDHEN, CDR2 SYDVKM. This CDR3 comprises 19 residues. Here the CDR3 reads CASSLDSVRVAVVYNEQFF. The CDR3 DNA reads TGTGCCAGCAGTTTAGATTCCGTTCGGGTTGCAGTAGTCTACAATGAGCAGTTCTTC.

With respect to this clonotype: A clone one base away is much larger, so this may be a read error. The rearrangement joins TRBV19 to TRBJ2-2, with a possible D match to TRBD2 (6 bases). Trimming cost V 6 bases and J 5 bases, with 16 bases left between them. Looked up from germline, CDR1 is LNHDA and CDR2 is SQIVND (reference sequence). CDR3 length equals 15 residues. CDR3 protein: CASSRTGEWTGELFF. In nucleotides, the CDR3 is TGTGCCAGTAGCCGAACGGGAGAATGGACCGGGGAGCTGTTTTTT.

At least ten counts were recorded for this clonotype. The chain employs TRBV6-1 and TRBJ2-2; D is undetermined. Germline CDR1 MNHNS, CDR2 SASEGT. The ends were cut back, 5 bases at V and 0 bases at J, with 10 bases in the middle. The CDR3 totals 15 residues. The chain's CDR3 is CASSRTDTNTGELFF. The CDR3 DNA reads as TGTGCCAGCAGTAGGACGGATACGAACACCGGGGAGCTGTTTTTT.

This clonotype was found many times. The V gene is TRBV6-1, the J gene TRBJ1-5; unclear D gene. The CDR3 extends over 15 amino acids. Trimming stripped 6 bases from V and 0 bases from J, with 12 bases between. Germline CDR1 MNHNS, CDR2 SASEGT. Written as DNA, the CDR3 is TGTGCCAGCAGGGATCTATTTTATAGCAATCAGCCCCAGCATTTT. It encodes CASRDLFYSNQPQHF.

This clonotype was picked up many times. The gene calls are TRBV12-3 or TRBV12-4 and TRBJ1-1, with TRBD1 matching 7 bases. V was pared by 3 bases and J by 3 bases, with 10 bases of the junction left unmatched. This CDR3 contains 16 residues. CDR3 coding DNA: TGTGCCAGCAGTTTCAGGGACAGAGATGGGGACACTGAAGCTTTCTTT. Protein sequence: CASSFRDRDGDTEAFF.

This clonotype was recorded many times. The V call is TRBV30, the J call TRBJ2-1; no reliable D call. Germline V gene sequence: CDR1 GTSNPN, CDR2 SVGIG (reference sequence). The CDR3 sequence is 14 residues long. Trimming left V 6 bases short and J 0 bases short, with 12 bases between. CDR3 sequence reads: CACQKENSYNEQFF. CDR3 bases: TGTGCCTGCCAGAAAGAGAACTCCTACAATGAGCAGTTCTTC.

This clonotype was counted ten times or more. V and J are TRBV7-2 and TRBJ1-6; D perhaps matches TRBD1 (5 bases). The CDR3 contains 16 residues. Germline values: CDR1 SGHTA, CDR2 FQGNSA. Trimming pared 5 bases from V and 10 bases from J, leaving 21 bases between. The CDR3 here is CASSPKRWGRESPLHF. CDR3 nucleotide sequence: TGTGCCAGCAGCCCAAAACGTTGGGGCCGGGAATCACCCCTCCACTTT.

The table lists this clonotype with many counts. The chain is built from TRBV28 and TRBJ2-6; maybe TRBD1 (5 bases). The CDR3 spans 17 residues. Germline CDR1 and CDR2: MDHEN and SYDVKM. Trimming stripped 4 bases from V and 0 bases from J, with 13 bases between. CDR3 coding DNA: TGTGCCAGCAGTTCAGACAGACTTCCCTCTGGGGCCAACGTCCTGACTTTC. Translating gives CASSSDRLPSGANVLTF.

At least ten counts were recorded for this clonotype. This CDR3 reads CASSVSYATNEKLFF. In nucleotides, the CDR3 is TGTGCCAGCAGCGTGAGTTACGCAACTAATGAAAAACTGTTTTTT. The V and J genes are TRBV9 and TRBJ1-4; D is ambiguous. The CDR3 loop spans 15 amino acids. The germline V and J ends were trimmed by 2 bases and 0 bases, with 8 bases remaining between them. In germline, CDR1 is SGDLS, CDR2 YYNGEE. Combining the CDR3 with reference TRBV9 and TRBJ1-4 gives the whole variable domain DSGVTQTPKHLITATGQRVTLRCSPRSGDLSVYWYQQSLDQGLQFLIQYYNGEERAKGNILERFSAQQFPDLHSELNLSSLELGDSALYFCASSVSYATNEKLFFGSGTQLSVL.

This sequence joins TRBV28 and TRBJ2-1; D is possibly TRBD1 or TRBD2 (5 bases each). The germline CDR1 and CDR2 sequences are MDHEN and SYDVKM. There are 13 residues in the CDR3. Between the trimmed V and J ends, which lost 6 bases and 5 bases, there was a span of 11 bases. The chain's CDR3 is CASSTGLNNEQFF. The CDR3 nucleotides read TGTGCCAGCAGCACAGGACTTAACAATGAGCAGTTCTTC.

This clonotype appeared many times. This chain uses TRBV24-1 with TRBJ2-5, with 8 bases aligning to TRBD1. Germline V gene data show CDR1 as KGHDR and CDR2 as SFDVKD. The CDR3 runs 17 residues. V was clipped by 4 bases and J by 4 bases; unmatched bases: 13. The CDR3 loop is CATSDAADRGLRETQYF. Here the CDR3 DNA reads TGTGCCACCAGTGACGCCGCTGACAGGGGACTTAGAGAGACCCAGTACTTC.

This clonotype showed up many times. This rearrangement joins TRBV20-1 to TRBJ2-3; 7 bases fit TRBD2. J gave up 11 bases and V 6 bases, and 11 bases lay outside the gene matches. CDR3 length: 12 residues. Germline loops: CDR1 DFQATT, CDR2 SNEGSKA (reference sequence). CDR3 sequence reads: CSALTWGGEQYF. The CDR3 DNA is TGCAGTGCCCTAACTTGGGGGGGGGAGCAGTATTTT.

The chain recombines TRBV6-1 with TRBJ1-3; no clear D. Germline V gives CDR1 MNHNS, CDR2 SASEGT. The V gene lost 9 bases and the J gene lost 8 bases, with 26 bases spanning the gap. There are 16 residues in the CDR3. CDR3 in amino acids: CARFEARSGVSHTIYF. CDR3 bases: TGTGCCAGGTTTGAAGCCCGCAGCGGGGTTAGTCACACCATATATTTT.

This clonotype was seen at least ten times. This chain links TRBV9 with TRBJ2-1; no firm D call. The CDR3 is 14 amino acids. Germline CDR1 is SGDLS and CDR2 is YYNGEE. V was trimmed by 0 bases and J by 4 bases, leaving 8 bases between them. The CDR3 here is CASSVVDRYNEQFF. DNA for the CDR3: TGTGCCAGCAGCGTAGTCGACCGGTACAATGAGCAGTTCTTC.

Note on this clonotype: This may stem from a read error, because a much larger clone lies one nucleotide away. V and J are TRBV20-1 and TRBJ2-5, with TRBD1 matching over 8 bases. The CDR3 loop spans 14 amino acids. The V gene's germline CDR1 is DFQATT and CDR2 SNEGSKA (reference sequence). V was clipped by 6 bases and J by 5 bases; unmatched bases: 11. The CDR3 nucleotides read TGCAGTGCCACACTAACACAGGGGGTTGAGACCCAGTACTTC. Residues: CSATLTQGVETQYF.

This clonotype was detected many times. The gene calls are TRBV2 and TRBJ2-1; 10 nucleotides agree with TRBD2. Per germline, CDR1 SNHLY and CDR2 FYNNEI. The CDR3 has 15 amino acids. V shed 5 bases, J shed 1 base, and the junction held 2 bases outside the gene matches. CDR3 sequence: CASSFSGRSYNEQFF. CDR3 sequence (DNA): TGTGCCAGCAGTTTTAGCGGGAGGTCCTACAATGAGCAGTTCTTC.

This clonotype was detected ten times or more. CDR3 in amino acids: CSARSGPYNSPLHF. The CDR3 DNA reads as TGCAGTGCTAGATCCGGGCCCTATAATTCACCCCTCCACTTT. The chain couples TRBV20-1 to TRBJ1-6; D remains ambiguous. V lost 2 bases to trimming and J lost 2 bases, with 7 bases between them. The CDR3 is made up of 14 amino acids. Germline assignment: CDR1 DFQATT and CDR2 SNEGSKA (reference sequence).

The rearrangement uses TRBV3-1 and TRBJ1-6; D unclear. The CDR3 is 12 amino acids. Trimming left V 4 bases short and J 8 bases short, with 6 bases between. Germline lookup yields CDR1 LGHDT and CDR2 YNNKEL (reference sequence). CDR3 loop: CASSLDHSPLHF. CDR3 nucleotide sequence: TGTGCCAGCAGCCTGGATCATTCACCCCTCCACTTT.